The subject of this entry is one T cell receptor (beta chain). The clone's antigen remains unknown. Base qualities are not recorded, but no much larger clone differs from it by a single base. The cohort consisted of 600 or so healthy bone marrow donors. All cohort members were sampled while nominally healthy, although unrecorded immune exposures were likely present. The donor tested CMV seropositive, placing the donor among the 310 or so seropositive members of the cohort. A peripheral blood sample was collected from each donor, and TCR beta sequencing was performed on peripheral blood mononuclear cells. The Qiagen DNeasy Blood Extraction Kit was used to extract genomic DNA from the blood cell samples. The data belong to a study of cytomegalovirus exposure and HLA in healthy donors listed by TCRdb under 2017. At the level of the whole study: According to an earlier analysis of a few hundred of the donors, about 180 million T cells yielded 117 million unique TCR beta sequences and around 300 Gb of sequence data. The study aimed to test whether signatures of past pathogen exposure could be identified by cataloging public T cell receptors. An early release that covered fewer than 800 HLA-typed donors contained approximately 300 gigabases of sequencing data and around 85 million unique TCR sequences. A separate validation cohort of roughly 110 different subjects was used in addition to the roughly 670-subject first cohort. To predict cytomegalovirus infection status, the study brought together high-throughput TCR immunosequencing, statistical association of individual TCRs with disease status, and machine learning. In a later analysis, previously published TCR beta repertoires from 550 to 700 donors were re-analyzed and high-resolution HLA genotyping was added so that TCR occurrence patterns could be studied. Both class I and class II loci were covered by HLA typing, at four-digit resolution. An earlier analysis of 587 of the donors applied high-throughput TCR beta sequencing to assess whether each TCR beta V gene segment acted as functional or pseudogenic. The later analysis used no new phenotypic data to find candidate immune exposures, relying instead on TCR beta sequences and their occurrence across donors. Alongside the repertoire data, information on donor age, sex, ethnicity and CMV serostatus was compiled. All discovery cohort repertoires had been generated on a single sequencing platform. Across some 400 genotyped donors of the cohort, an average of about 240,000 unique TCR beta nucleotide sequences per donor were sequenced, and approximately 19% of those sequences were non-productive. The number of donors typed differed by locus, with about 620-630 for A, B, C, DRB1 and DQB1, roughly 520 for DQA1, 600 to 610 for DPA1, and some 450 for DPB1. Because of strong linkage in the cohort, five DR-DQ haplotypes were treated as single units for association and clustering. Using immunosequencing, the study profiled T cell repertoires from 666 subjects and related those repertoires to cytomegalovirus serostatus. In a later genetic analysis, genome-wide SNP genotypes for about three fifths of the roughly 670 donors were used, and that subset was treated as a discovery cohort. Among the roughly 400 genotyped donors, around 79% belonged to the genetic ancestry cluster associated with self-reported Caucasian donors. What the authors observed across the whole study: In a later genetic analysis, a missense DCLRE1C variant was associated with V-gene and J-gene trimming of TCR beta chains, and the association was replicated in an independent cohort. A group of highly shared sequence variants was considered likely to be a technical artifact of the sequencing pipeline. Only TCR beta chains were sequenced in this cohort, and the absence of alpha or paired-chain data limited detectable features. In a later analysis, HLA-associated TCR beta chains showed more clonal expansion and lower generation probabilities than non-associated chains that were equally common. A further reported finding was that TCR beta sequences accurately predicted the HLA-A and HLA-B alleles for most subjects in the first cohort. Presence/absence analyses assumed roughly uniform sequencing depth across donors, an assumption that may not hold. Cytomegalovirus status was reported to be diagnosed by the classifier with high specificity and sensitivity in both the original and validation cohorts. According to a later analysis, parvovirus B19, influenza, CMV and Epstein-Barr virus appeared linked to several top co-occurrence clusters. In vitro tests confirmed that a few of the cytomegalovirus-associated TCR beta chains recognize cytomegalovirus antigens. The study listed 164 TCR beta chains as associated with cytomegalovirus. Correlated functional status among segregating V segments might reflect linkage disequilibrium, but an unknown experimental factor could not be ruled out. Most TCR sequences were observed very rarely across donors, whereas some public TCRs were present in many individuals. According to the authors, the approach could potentially be generalized to other disease states and immunological phenotypes. Most CMV-associated TCR beta chains appeared to be HLA-restricted in a later analysis, and the HLA associations seemed to be driven largely by CMV exposure. Because HLA typing was unavailable for some donors at each locus, only the typed subset was used in association tests. Compared with the roughly 700-donor mean, donors in an Asian-associated ancestry cluster had fewer N-insertions in productive TCRs, according to a later genetic analysis. Assigning TCR associations to individual alleles was difficult when HLA alleles, especially DR and DQ, strongly co-occurred. Because the 87-base-pair reads could not distinguish some IMGT-functional V segments, including TRBV6-2 and TRBV6-3, those segments were excluded. At a false discovery rate of 0.05, a later analysis linked roughly 17,000 TCR beta sequences to specific HLA alleles. Because counts were too low, seventeen rarely observed V segments, including chromosome 9 orphons, were excluded from the earlier analysis of about 500 of the donors. The only immune exposure information available for the cohort was CMV serostatus. According to a later analysis, TCR association rates differed among HLA loci, with DRB1 alleles showing the most associated TCRs and HLA-C alleles showing the fewest. In an earlier analysis of approximately 590 of the donors, most TCR beta V segments appeared in productive rearrangements about 87% or about 30% of the time, broadly matching IMGT annotations.

The V and J ends are trimmed by 6 bases and 5 bases, leaving 14 bases between them. For CDR1 and CDR2, the germline V gene (reference sequence) lists LNHDA and SQIVND. Including the terminal cysteine and phenylalanine, the CDR3 comprises 14 residues. Only the CDR3 part of the read is kept: 42 bases, read in frame from the first base. To prepare the library, the immunoSEQ multiplex PCR assay was applied. The multiplex PCR relied on a mix of 60 forward primers for TCR Vbeta segments and 13 reverse primers for TCR Jbeta segments. The CDR3 region of rearranged TCR beta genes was amplified from genomic DNA with a multiplex PCR assay. The amplified TCR beta libraries were sequenced on the Illumina HiSeq System as 87-base-pair reads. Regarding the original processing steps: A later analysis tallied 75 million to 85 million unique TCR beta chains across the 550 to 850 repertoires, and about 10 million of those chains were shared by two or more donors. Raw reads were error-corrected and collapsed into unique sequences by a nearest-neighbor algorithm in which closely related sequences were merged to remove PCR and sequencing errors. To assign V, D and J gene segments, CDR3 sequences were aligned to IMGT reference sequences. For a sequence to be retained, a match of at least six nucleotides was required to both a V gene segment and a J gene segment. A rearrangement was called productive if the CDR3 had no stop codons and remained in frame with V and J, and every other rearrangement was called non-productive. Following IMGT convention, CDR3 was defined as the stretch from the second conserved V-encoded cysteine to the conserved J-encoded phenylalanine. The earlier analysis of about 500 of the donors excluded sequences that lacked an unambiguous match to a single V gene segment. An earlier analysis of fewer than 750 of the donors called V segments functional above 56.7% productive rearrangements and segregating when the between-donor standard deviation exceeded 5%. To diagnose cytomegalovirus status from the catalog of TCR beta chain sequences, a statistical classification framework was built. In a later analysis, V and J genes were assigned by comparing TCR nucleotide sequences against IMGT/GENE-DB human TR gene sequences. In a later analysis, CDR3 sequences and most-parsimonious VDJ recombination scenarios were assigned using the TCRdist pipeline. In a later analysis, each TCR beta chain was defined by its CDR3 amino acid sequence together with its V-gene family, and reads without a unique V-gene family were excluded. To address suspected cross-contamination and a sequencing artifact, a later analysis removed under 600 highly shared, low-generation-probability nucleotide sequences. For each public chain, a later analysis derived a clonal expansion index from normalized ranks of inferred template counts within each repertoire. In a later analysis, generation probabilities were computed using a VDJ recombination model fitted to out-of-frame rearrangements, and the results were checked against IGoR. In a later analysis, TCR-TCR, TCR-HLA and TCR-CMV co-occurrence was scored with hypergeometric tests, and a repertoire-size bias correction was applied to TCR pairs. A later analysis estimated false discovery rates by permuting HLA or CMV assignments 20 times. In a later analysis, co-occurring TCRs were grouped using DBSCAN, with TCRdist sequence similarity added in when clustering inside HLA-allele-positive subsets. Repertoires with fewer than 30,000 or more than 120,000 public chains were left out of co-occurrence clustering, as were a few repertoires with anomalous nucleotide sharing. TCRdb re-hosts the immuneACCESS table, in-frame sequences only. Its copies lack some clones; in the studies checked, an unresolved V gene accounts for under half of them, and the cause for the rest is not known. The DNA gave D and trimming, while V, J and clone size come from that table. In all, the sample holds just under 95,000 clones, and roughly 80% of those were seen once. The ten biggest clones cover roughly 6.6% of the sample.

In this chain, TRBV19 is recombined with TRBJ1-5; possibly the D gene is TRBD1, per 5 matching bases. Sample: PBMCs. The sequence was obtained from a middle-aged man in good health and CMV-seropositive. The sequenced DNA is TGTGCCAGTAGCCGGGAGCGGGGCGATCAGCCCCAGCATTTT. Protein translation: CASSRERGDQPQHF.